The next 5 T cell receptor beta chains were all read from a single sample in a study of OX40 agonist ivuxolimab in advanced cancers. Sequencing was performed with immunoSEQ multiplex PCR; in TCRdb, only in-frame clones are kept and a portion is missing. Of tens of thousands of clones listed, 80% to 90% are singletons. The sample was CD4+ or CD8+ T cells sorted from blood, taken in a trial of the OX40 agonist ivuxolimab. These receptors were taken from an adult with an advanced solid tumor such as melanoma, head and neck, liver or kidney cancer.

This clone was observed once. The chain uses TRBV30 and TRBJ2-7; D might be TRBD1 or TRBD2, each matching 5 bases. Germline values: CDR1 GTSNPN, CDR2 SVGIG (reference sequence). V shed 5 bases and J shed 6 bases, with 14 bases lying between them. The CDR3 is 12 amino acids. The CDR3 DNA reads as TGTGCCTGGCGTCCGGGGCCGGGCGAGCAGTACTTC. Translating gives CAWRPGPGEQYF.

V and J are TRBV5-4 and TRBJ1-5, with D tentatively TRBD1 (5 bases). Per the germline V gene, CDR1 is SGHNT and CDR2 is YYREEE (reference sequence). The CDR3 covers 14 residues. V was shortened by 0 bases and J by 3 bases, with 7 bases between the two germline ends. The CDR3 spells CASSLEGTNQPQHF. The CDR3 coding sequence is TGTGCCAGCAGCTTGGAAGGGACCAATCAGCCCCAGCATTTT.

This CDR3 is CASGAGLINTEAFF. The CDR3 DNA reads as TGTGCCAGCGGTGCCGGGCTTATAAACACTGAAGCTTTCTTT. This sequence joins TRBV6-6 and TRBJ1-1; D call uncertain. Between the trimmed V and J ends, which lost 8 bases and 2 bases, there was a span of 15 bases. The CDR3 totals 14 residues. Germline V gives CDR1 MNHNY, CDR2 SVGAGI (reference sequence).

In this sample, this clone turned up a few times. V gene TRBV7-6 combines with J gene TRBJ2-3; no definite D call. The CDR3 length is 14 residues. V was shortened by 2 bases and J by 0 bases, with 6 bases between the two germline ends. Per germline, CDR1 SGHVS and CDR2 FNYEAQ. DNA of the CDR3: TGTGCCAGCAGCTTATTCTTCAGCACAGATACGCAGTATTTT. Protein product: CASSLFFSTDTQYF.

The chain has TRBV27 and TRBJ2-3, with 8 bases fitting TRBD1. Trimming at V came to 7 bases and at J to 6 bases, leaving 12 bases not matched to a gene. Germline V CDR1 and CDR2: MNHEY, SMNVEV (reference sequence). The CDR3 contains 15 residues. CDR3 in DNA: TGTGCCAGCACTGAGTATGGAGGGGACAGGGATACGCAGTATTTT. Its translation is CASTEYGGDRDTQYF.